This T cell receptor (beta chain) was sequenced in a study of identical twins. This clonotype was found many times. Antigen specificity is unknown. The CDR3 extends over 13 amino acids. Germline V gives CDR1 SGDLS, CDR2 YYNGEE. Trimming took off 6 bases at V and 10 bases at J, with 17 bases between the two ends. Findings and caveats of the study: The same donors were not followed; conclusions instead depended on cross-sectional statistical analysis. In cord blood, abundant beta clonotypes had fewer insertions; memory showed no trend.

A universal primer site was added by template switching, and unique molecular identifiers were carried by the cDNA. TCRdb reprocessed the 5' RACE reads via MiXCR and lists one record per CDR3 protein. The table has about 890,000 distinct CDR3 sequences, roughly 12% seen once; the top ten hold about 1.5%. The same specimen was also included in a second study, on yellow fever vaccine responses in identical twins. This second report adds: Vaccine T cell responses of twins reportedly seemed partly convergent and partly personalized.

The V call is TRBV9, the J call TRBJ2-1; TRBD1 might be the D (6 bases). The TCR originated in a woman aged 18-29 years in good health. Source material: PBMCs. CDR3 residues: CASNRDTIVEQFF. In nucleotides, the CDR3 is TGTGCCAGCAATAGGGACACCATTGTGGAGCAGTTCTTC.